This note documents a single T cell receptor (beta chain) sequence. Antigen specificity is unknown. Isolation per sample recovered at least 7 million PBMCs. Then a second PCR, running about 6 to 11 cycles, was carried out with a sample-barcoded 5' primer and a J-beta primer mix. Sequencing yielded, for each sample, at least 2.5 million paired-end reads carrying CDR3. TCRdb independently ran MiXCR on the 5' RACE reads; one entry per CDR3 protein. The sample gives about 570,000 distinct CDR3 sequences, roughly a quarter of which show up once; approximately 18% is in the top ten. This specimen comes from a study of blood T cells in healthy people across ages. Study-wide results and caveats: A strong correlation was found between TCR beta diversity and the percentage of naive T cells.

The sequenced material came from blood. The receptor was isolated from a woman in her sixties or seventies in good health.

CDR3 amino acids: CASSVGGRDTQYF. CDR3 coding DNA: TGCGCCAGCAGCGTTGGGGGCAGAGATACGCAGTATTTT. V gene TRBV5-1 combines with J gene TRBJ2-3; the D gene is possibly TRBD1 (6 bases). V was clipped by 4 bases and J by 5 bases, with 11 bases between them. The CDR3 spans 13 residues. Per germline, CDR1 SGHRS and CDR2 YFSETQ.